This entry concerns a single TCR beta chain. As yet, its antigen is unknown. This sample stems from a study of CXCR3-negative and CXCR3-positive naive CD8 T cells. Overall study: The libraries yielded 130 million to 150 million TRB reads, about 1.5 +/- 0.3 million each. The study's findings and limits: Relative to CXCR3-negative naive cells, CXCR3-positive naive cells had more hydrophobic TRB CDR3s. The majority of assays used fresh PBMCs, and CXCR3 expression partially decreased after cryopreservation. Memory cells differed in TRBV-TRBJ usage, but naive CXCR3-negative and CXCR3-positive cells had similar usage.

The libraries of TRB cDNA were prepared using 5' RACE with UMI labels. TCRdb re-analyzed the 5' RACE reads; it lists each CDR3 protein once, without DNA. The clone table shows about 6,900 distinct CDR3 sequences, with the ten largest holding 1.4% to 1.5%. Naive cells were sorted as CD45RO-, CCR7+, CD27+ and CD95-. The length of the CDR3 is 12 residues. Germline V lookup: CDR1 SGHVS, CDR2 FNYEAQ. This chain joins TRBV7-6 and TRBJ2-1. Sequenced sample: naive CXCR3+ CD8+ T cells from blood. Subset described: CD45RO-CCR7+CD27+CD95- naive CD8+ T cells expressing CXCR3 (TNR3+). The TCR comes from a human donor in good health. Some clones in this sample may be carry-over from other donors' samples. The CDR3 reads CASSLDSNEQFF.